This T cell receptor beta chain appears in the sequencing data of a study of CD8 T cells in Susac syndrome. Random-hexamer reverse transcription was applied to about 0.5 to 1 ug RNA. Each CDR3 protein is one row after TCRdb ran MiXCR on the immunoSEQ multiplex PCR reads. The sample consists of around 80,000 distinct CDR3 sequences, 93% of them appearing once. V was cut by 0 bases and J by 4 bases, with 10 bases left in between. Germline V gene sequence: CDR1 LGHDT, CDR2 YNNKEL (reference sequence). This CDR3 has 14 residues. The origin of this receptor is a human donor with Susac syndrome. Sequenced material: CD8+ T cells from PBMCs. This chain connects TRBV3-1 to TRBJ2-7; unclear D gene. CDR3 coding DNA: TGTGCCAGCAGCCAAGAACACCCGGAGTACGAGCAGTACTTC. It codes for CASSQEHPEYEQYF.